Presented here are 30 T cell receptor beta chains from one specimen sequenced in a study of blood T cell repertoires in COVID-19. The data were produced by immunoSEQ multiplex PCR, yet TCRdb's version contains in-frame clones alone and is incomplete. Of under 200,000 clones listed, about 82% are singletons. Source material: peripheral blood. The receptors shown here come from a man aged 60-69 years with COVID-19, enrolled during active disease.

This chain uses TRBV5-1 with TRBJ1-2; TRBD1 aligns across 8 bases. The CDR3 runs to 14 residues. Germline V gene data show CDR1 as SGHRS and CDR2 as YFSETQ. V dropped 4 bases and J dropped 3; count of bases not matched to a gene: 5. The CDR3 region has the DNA TGCGCCAGCAGCACCGGGACAGGTGACTATGGCTACACCTTC. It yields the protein CASSTGTGDYGYTF.

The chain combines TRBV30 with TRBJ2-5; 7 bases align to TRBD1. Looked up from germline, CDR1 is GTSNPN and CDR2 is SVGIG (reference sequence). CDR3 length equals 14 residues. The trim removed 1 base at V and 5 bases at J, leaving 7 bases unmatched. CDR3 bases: TGTGCCTGGAGTGCTACAGGGGTTTGGGAGACCCAGTACTTC. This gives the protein CAWSATGVWETQYF.

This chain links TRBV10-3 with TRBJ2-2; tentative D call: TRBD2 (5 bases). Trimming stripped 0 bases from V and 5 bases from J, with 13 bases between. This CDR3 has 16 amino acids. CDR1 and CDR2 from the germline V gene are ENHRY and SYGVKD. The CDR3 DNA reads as TGTGCCATCAGTGAGTCGGAACTAGATGGTACCGGGGAGCTGTTTTTT. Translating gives CAISESELDGTGELFF.

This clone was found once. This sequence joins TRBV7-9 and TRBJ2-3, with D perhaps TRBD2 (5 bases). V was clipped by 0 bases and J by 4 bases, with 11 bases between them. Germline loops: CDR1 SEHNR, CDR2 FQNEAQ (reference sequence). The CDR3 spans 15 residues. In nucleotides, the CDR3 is TGTGCCAGCAGCTTAGCGCTGGGAGCGCCAGATACGCAGTATTTT. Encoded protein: CASSLALGAPDTQYF.

CDR3 bases: TGCGCCAGCACCACAGGGTGGGGGGCGCGGGGGACTGAAGCTTTCTTT. It translates to CASTTGWGARGTEAFF. The chain carries TRBV10-2 and TRBJ1-1; maybe TRBD1 (6 bases). CDR1 and CDR2 from the germline V gene are WSHSY and SAAADI. The germline V and J ends were trimmed by 7 bases and 5 bases, with 23 bases remaining between them. This CDR3 spans 16 amino acids.

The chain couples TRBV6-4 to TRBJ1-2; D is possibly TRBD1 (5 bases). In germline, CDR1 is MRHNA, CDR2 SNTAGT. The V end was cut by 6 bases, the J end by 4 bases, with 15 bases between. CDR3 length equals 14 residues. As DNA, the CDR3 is TGTGCCAGCAGCATCGACAGTACTTCCTATGGCTACACCTTC. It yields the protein CASSIDSTSYGYTF.

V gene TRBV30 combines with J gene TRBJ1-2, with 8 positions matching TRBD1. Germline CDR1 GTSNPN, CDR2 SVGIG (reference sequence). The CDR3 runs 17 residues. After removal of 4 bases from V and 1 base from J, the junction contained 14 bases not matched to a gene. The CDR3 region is CAWTLGTGHLLNYGYTF. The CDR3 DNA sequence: TGTGCCTGGACCTTAGGGACAGGCCACTTGCTTAACTATGGCTACACCTTC.

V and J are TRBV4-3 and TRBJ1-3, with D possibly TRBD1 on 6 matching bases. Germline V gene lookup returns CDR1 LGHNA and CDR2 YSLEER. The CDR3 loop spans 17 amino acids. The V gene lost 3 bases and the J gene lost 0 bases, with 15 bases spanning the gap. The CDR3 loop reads CASSQELRGYSGNTIYF. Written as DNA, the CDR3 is TGCGCCAGCAGCCAGGAACTTAGGGGGTACTCTGGAAACACCATATATTTT.

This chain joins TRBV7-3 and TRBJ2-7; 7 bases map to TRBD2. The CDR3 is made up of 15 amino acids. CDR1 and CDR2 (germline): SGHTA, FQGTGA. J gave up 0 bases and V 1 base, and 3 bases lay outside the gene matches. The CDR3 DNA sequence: TGTGCCAGCAGCTTAAAAGCGGGGCCCTCCTACGAGCAGTACTTC. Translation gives CASSLKAGPSYEQYF.

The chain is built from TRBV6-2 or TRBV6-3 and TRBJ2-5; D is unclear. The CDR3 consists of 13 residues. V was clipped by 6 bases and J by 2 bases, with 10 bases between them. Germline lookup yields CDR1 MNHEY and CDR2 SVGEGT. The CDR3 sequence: CASSPFSQETQYF. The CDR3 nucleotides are TGTGCCAGCAGCCCGTTTTCTCAAGAGACCCAGTACTTC.

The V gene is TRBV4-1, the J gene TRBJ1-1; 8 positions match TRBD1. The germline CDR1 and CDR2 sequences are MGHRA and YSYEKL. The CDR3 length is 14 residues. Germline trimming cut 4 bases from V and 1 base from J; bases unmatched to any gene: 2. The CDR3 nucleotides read TGCGCCAGCAGCCGGGGACAGGAGAACACTGAAGCTTTCTTT. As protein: CASSRGQENTEAFF.

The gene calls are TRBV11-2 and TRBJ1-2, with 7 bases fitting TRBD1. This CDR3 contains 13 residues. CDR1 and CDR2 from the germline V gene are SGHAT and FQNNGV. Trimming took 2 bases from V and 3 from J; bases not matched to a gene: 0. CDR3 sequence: CASSLQGDYGYTF. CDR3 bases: TGTGCCAGCAGCTTACAGGGGGACTATGGCTACACCTTC.

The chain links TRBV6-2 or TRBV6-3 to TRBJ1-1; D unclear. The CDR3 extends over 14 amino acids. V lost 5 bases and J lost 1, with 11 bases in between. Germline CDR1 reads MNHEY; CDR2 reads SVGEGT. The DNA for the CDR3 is TGTGCCAGCAGTACCCGTCACAAGAACACTGAAGCTTTCTTT. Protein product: CASSTRHKNTEAFF.

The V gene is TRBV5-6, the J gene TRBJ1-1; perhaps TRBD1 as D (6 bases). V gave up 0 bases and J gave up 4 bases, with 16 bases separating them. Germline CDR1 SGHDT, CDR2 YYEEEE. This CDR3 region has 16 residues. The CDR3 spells CASSLGTGRLVTEAFF. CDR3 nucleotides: TGTGCCAGCAGCTTGGGCACAGGGCGCCTGGTCACTGAAGCTTTCTTT.

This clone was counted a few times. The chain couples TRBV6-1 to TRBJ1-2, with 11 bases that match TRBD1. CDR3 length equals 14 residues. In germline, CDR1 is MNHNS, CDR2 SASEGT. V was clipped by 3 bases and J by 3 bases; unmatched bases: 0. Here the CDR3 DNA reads TGTGCCAGCAGTGAGGGACAGGGGGACTATGGCTACACCTTC. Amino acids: CASSEGQGDYGYTF.

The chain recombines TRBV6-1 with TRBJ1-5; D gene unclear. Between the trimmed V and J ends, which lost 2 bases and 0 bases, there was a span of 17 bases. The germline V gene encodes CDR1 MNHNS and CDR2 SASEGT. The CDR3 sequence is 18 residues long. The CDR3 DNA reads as TGTGCCAGCAGTGAACGATGGTCGTGGAGGGATAGCAATCAGCCCCAGCATTTT. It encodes CASSERWSWRDSNQPQHF.

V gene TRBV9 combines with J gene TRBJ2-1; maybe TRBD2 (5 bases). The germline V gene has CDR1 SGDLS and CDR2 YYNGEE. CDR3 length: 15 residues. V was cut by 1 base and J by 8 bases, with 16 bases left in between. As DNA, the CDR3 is TGTGCCAGCAGCGTAATTTCTTCGGGAAGTGATGAGCAGTTCTTC. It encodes CASSVISSGSDEQFF.

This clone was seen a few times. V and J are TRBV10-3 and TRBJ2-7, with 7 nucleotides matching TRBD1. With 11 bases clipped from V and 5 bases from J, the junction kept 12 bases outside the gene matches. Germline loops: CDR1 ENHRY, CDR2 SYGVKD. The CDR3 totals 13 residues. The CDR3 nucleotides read TGTGCCTCCCGACAGGGAGTTTGGGACGAGCAGTACTTC. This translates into CASRQGVWDEQYF.

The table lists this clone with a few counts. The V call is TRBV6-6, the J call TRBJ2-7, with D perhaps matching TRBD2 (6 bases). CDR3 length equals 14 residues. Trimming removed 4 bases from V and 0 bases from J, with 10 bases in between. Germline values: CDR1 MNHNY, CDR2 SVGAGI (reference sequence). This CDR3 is CASSWRVVSYEQYF. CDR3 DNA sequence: TGTGCCAGCAGTTGGAGGGTGGTCTCCTACGAGCAGTACTTC.

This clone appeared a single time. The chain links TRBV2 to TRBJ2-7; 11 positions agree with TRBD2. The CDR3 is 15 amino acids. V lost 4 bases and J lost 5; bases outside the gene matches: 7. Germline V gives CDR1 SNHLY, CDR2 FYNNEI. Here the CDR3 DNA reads TGTGCCAGCAGTGGGGCTAGCGGGAGGTATGACGAGCAGTACTTC. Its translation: CASSGASGRYDEQYF.

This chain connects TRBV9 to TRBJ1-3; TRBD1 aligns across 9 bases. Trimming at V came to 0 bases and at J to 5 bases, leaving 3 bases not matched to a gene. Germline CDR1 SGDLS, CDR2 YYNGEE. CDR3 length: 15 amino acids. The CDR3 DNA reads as TGTGCCAGCAGCGTAGCTGGGACAGGGAGAAACACCATATATTTT. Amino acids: CASSVAGTGRNTIYF.

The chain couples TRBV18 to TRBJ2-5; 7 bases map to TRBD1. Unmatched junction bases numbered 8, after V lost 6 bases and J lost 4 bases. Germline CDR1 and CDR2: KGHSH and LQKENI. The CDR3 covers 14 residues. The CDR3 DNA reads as TGTGCCAGCTCCCTACGGACAGGCCCAGAGACCCAGTACTTC. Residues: CASSLRTGPETQYF. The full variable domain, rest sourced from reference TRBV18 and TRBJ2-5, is NAGVMQNPRHLVRRRGQEARLRCSPMKGHSHVYWYRQLPEEGLKFMVYLQKENIIDESGMPKERFSAEFPKEGPSILRIQQVVRGDSAAYFCASSLRTGPETQYFGPGTRLLVL.

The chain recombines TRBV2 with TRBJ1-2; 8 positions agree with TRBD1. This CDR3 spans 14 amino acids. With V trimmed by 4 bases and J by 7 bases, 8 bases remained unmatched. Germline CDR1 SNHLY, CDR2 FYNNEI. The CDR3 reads CASSVGQGARGYTF. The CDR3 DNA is TGTGCCAGCAGTGTGGGGCAGGGGGCGCGTGGCTACACCTTC.

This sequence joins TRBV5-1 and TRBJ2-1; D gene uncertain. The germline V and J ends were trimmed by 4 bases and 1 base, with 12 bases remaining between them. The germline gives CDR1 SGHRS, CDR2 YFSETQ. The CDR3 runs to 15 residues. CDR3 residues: CASSLRLTSYNEQFF. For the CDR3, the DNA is TGCGCCAGCAGCCTCAGACTTACTTCCTACAATGAGCAGTTCTTC.

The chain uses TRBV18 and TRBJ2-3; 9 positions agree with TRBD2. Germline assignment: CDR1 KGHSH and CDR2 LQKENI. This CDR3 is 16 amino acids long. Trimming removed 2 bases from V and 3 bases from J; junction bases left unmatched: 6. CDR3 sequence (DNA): TGTGCCAGCTCACCAGGTTCTAGCGGGGTGACAGATACGCAGTATTTT. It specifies CASSPGSSGVTDTQYF.

The CDR3 DNA sequence: TGTGCCAGCAGTCCCCCTAGGCCTCGGTCGACAGATACGCAGTATTTT. This codes for CASSPPRPRSTDTQYF. V and J are TRBV28 and TRBJ2-3, with D uncertain. V lost 5 bases and J lost 3, with 18 bases in between. The CDR3 spans 16 residues. Germline V gene sequence: CDR1 MDHEN, CDR2 SYDVKM.

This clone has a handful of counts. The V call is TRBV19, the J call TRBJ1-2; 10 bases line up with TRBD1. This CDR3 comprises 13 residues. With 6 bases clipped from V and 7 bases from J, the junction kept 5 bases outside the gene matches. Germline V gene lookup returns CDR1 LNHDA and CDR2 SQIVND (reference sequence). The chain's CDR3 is CASSLTGGAGYTF. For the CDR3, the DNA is TGTGCCAGTAGCCTGACAGGGGGCGCTGGCTACACCTTC.

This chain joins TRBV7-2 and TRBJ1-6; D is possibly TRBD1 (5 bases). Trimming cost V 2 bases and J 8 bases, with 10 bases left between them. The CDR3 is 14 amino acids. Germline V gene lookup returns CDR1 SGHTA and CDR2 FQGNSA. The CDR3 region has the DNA TGTGCCAGCAGCTTACTGTTAGGGGATTCACCCCTCCACTTT. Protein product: CASSLLLGDSPLHF.

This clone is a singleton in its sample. The chain's CDR3 is CASSWNRVGYGYTF. In nucleotides, the CDR3 is TGTGCCAGCAGTTGGAACAGGGTAGGATATGGCTACACCTTC. The chain links TRBV28 to TRBJ1-2; possibly TRBD1 for D (6 bases). The CDR3 is 14 residues long. Germline V gene sequence: CDR1 MDHEN, CDR2 SYDVKM. V was pared by 4 bases and J by 5 bases, with 14 bases between.

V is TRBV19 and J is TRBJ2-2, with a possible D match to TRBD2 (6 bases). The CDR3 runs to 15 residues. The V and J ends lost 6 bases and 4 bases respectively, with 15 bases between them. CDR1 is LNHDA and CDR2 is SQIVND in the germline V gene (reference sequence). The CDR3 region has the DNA TGTGCCAGTAGGCAAGGGAGGCGGAGCACCGGGGAGCTGTTTTTT. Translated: CASRQGRRSTGELFF.